Listed here is a single TCR beta chain. The antigen is unknown. This table comes from immunoSEQ multiplex PCR, and its TCRdb copy is limited to in-frame clones, with some not included. The sample has roughly 64,000 clones, roughly nine tenths seen once; the top ten hold 10%. This CDR3 spans 17 amino acids. V shed 6 bases and J shed 2 bases, with 19 bases lying between them. Germline lookup yields CDR1 ENHRY and CDR2 SYGVKD. This entry is derived from a study of PD-1 blockade in classical Hodgkin lymphoma. Overall study results and limits: Partial responders and progressors had significantly lower baseline TCR diversity. Anyone who began nivolumab under 1 year after ASCT was excluded. Factors driving the repertoire differences, possibly disease activity or prior therapy, remain undefined.

As for time point: cycle 4 day 1 (C4D1), after less than seven weeks of nivolumab. Autologous stem cell transplantation was followed by relapse in every patient, and brentuximab vedotin exposure varied. This receptor was taken from a human donor with classical Hodgkin lymphoma. The chain couples TRBV10-3 to TRBJ2-2; maybe TRBD1 (6 bases). The sample consisted of peripheral blood mononuclear cells (PBMCs), taken before the fourth cycle of nivolumab. In nucleotides, the CDR3 is TGTGCCATCAGCCTATCCTCGGGACAACTAAACACCGGGGAGCTGTTTTTT. It specifies CAISLSSGQLNTGELFF.